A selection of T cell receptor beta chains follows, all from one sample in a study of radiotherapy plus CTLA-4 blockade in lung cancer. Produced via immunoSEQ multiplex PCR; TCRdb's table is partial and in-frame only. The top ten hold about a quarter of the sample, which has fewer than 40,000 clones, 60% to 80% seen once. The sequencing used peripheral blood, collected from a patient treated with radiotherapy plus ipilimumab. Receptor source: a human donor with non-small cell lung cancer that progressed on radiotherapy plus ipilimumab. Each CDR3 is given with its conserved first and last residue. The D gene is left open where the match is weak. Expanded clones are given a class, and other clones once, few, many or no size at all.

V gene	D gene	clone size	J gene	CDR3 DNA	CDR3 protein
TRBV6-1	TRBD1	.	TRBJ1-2	TGTGCCAGCAGTAAGAGGACAGGGGACTATGGCTACACCTTC	CASSKRTGDYGYTF
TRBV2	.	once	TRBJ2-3	TGTGCCAGCACCCGGAGACAGACAGATACGCAGTATTTT	CASTRRQTDTQYF
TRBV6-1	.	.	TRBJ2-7	TGTGCCAGCAGTTCCCCGGGACAAATCTACGAGCAGTACTTC	CASSSPGQIYEQYF
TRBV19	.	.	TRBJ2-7	TGTGCCAGTAGCCAGAGCCTACTATACGAGCAGTACTTC	CASSQSLLYEQYF
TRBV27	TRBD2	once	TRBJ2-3	TGTGCCAGCAGTTTTAGCGGGGGGGAGGATACGCAGTATTTT	CASSFSGGEDTQYF
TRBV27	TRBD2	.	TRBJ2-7	TGTGCCAGCAGCTTGACCAGACTAGCGGGGACCTACGAGCAGTACTTC	CASSLTRLAGTYEQYF
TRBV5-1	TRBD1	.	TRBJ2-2	TGCGCCAGCAGACCCAGACAGGGAACCGGGGAGCTGTTTTTT	CASRPRQGTGELFF
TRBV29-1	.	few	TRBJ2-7	TGCAGCGTTGGGGTGCCCGGGGTAAGCTCCTACGAGCAGTACTTC	CSVGVPGVSSYEQYF
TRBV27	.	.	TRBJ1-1	TGTGCCAGCAGGATAAAGGGGTTCACTGAAGCTTTCTTT	CASRIKGFTEAFF
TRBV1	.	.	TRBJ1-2	TGCACCAGCAGCACTTGGGCCTACACCTTC	CTSSTWAYTF
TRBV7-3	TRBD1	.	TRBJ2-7	TGTGCCAGCAGCTCTCAGGGGGCGGGGGAGCAGTACTTC	CASSSQGAGEQYF
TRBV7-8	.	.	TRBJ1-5	TGTGCCAGCAGCGTCGCAGGGTGGGGCAATCAGCCCCAGCATTTT	CASSVAGWGNQPQHF
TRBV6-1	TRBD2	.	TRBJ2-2	TGTGCCAGCACTGCTAGCGGGGGAAGTACCGGGGAGCTGTTTTTT	CASTASGGSTGELFF
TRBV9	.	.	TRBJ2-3	TGTGCCAGCAGCGTAGACCCGATAGACACAGATACGCAGTATTTT	CASSVDPIDTDTQYF
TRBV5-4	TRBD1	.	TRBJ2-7	TGTGCCAGCAGCTTGGAAGGGGGCGCTTACGAGCAGTACTTC	CASSLEGGAYEQYF
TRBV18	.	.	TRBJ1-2	TGTGCCAGCTCACCATCTGGACAGACTGACTATGGCTACACCTTC	CASSPSGQTDYGYTF
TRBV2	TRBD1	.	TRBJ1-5	TGTGCCAGCAGTGAACAGGGGGCTGGCAGCAATCAGCCCCAGCATTTT	CASSEQGAGSNQPQHF
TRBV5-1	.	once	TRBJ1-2	TGCGCCAGCAGCTTGTCTGAGAACGTGGGCTACACCTTC	CASSLSENVGYTF
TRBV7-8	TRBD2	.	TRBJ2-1	TGTGCCAGCAGCTCCCAAAGGACTAGCGGGGGGATTGGTGAGCAGTTCTTC	CASSSQRTSGGIGEQFF
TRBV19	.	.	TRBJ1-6	TGTGCCAGTAGTATCACAGGGAGTCGATCACCCCTCCACTTT	CASSITGSRSPLHF
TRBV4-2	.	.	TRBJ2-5	TGTGCCAGCAGCCCAACCGGAGGGGGGGCAGAGACCCAGTACTTC	CASSPTGGGAETQYF
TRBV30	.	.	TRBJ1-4	TGTGCCTGGAAAACAGGTTCGGCTAATGAAAAACTGTTTTTT	CAWKTGSANEKLFF
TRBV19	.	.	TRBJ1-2	TGTGCCAGTAGCAACAGGGAAGGCGGCTACACCTTC	CASSNREGGYTF
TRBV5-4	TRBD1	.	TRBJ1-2	TGTGCCAGCAGCTTGGGAGGGACAGGGGGCTTGGCGGGAGGCTACACCTTC	CASSLGGTGGLAGGYTF
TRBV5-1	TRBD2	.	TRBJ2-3	TGCGCCAGCAGCCGTGGGACTAGCGGGTACACAGATACGCAGTATTTT	CASSRGTSGYTDTQYF
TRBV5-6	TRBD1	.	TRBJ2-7	TGTGCCAGCAGCTTGGCCGGGACAGGGGTCTCCTACGAGCAGTACTTC	CASSLAGTGVSYEQYF
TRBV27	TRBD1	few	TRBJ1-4	TGTGCCAGCAGTTTAGGGACAGGGGTTGAAAAACTGTTTTTT	CASSLGTGVEKLFF
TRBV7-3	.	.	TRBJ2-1	TGTGCCAGCAGCGGGGGCCCTTGGGATGAGCAGTTCTTC	CASSGGPWDEQFF
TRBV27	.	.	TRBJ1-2	TGTGCCAGCAGCCGTTCCGCGGGGGGCATTGGCTACACCTTC	CASSRSAGGIGYTF
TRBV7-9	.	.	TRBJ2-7	TGTGCCAGCAGCACCTGGAGGGACAGCTCCTACGAGCAGTACTTC	CASSTWRDSSYEQYF
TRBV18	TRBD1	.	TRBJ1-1	TGTGCCAGCTCCCTGGACAGGGGTAACACTGAAGCTTTCTTT	CASSLDRGNTEAFF
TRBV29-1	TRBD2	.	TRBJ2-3	TGCAGCGTTGAAGGTGGACTAGCGGGGGGCACAGATACGCAGTATTTT	CSVEGGLAGGTDTQYF
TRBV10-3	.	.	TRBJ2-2	TGTGCCATCAGTTGGGACTGGGCGGACACCGGGGAGCTGTTTTTT	CAISWDWADTGELFF
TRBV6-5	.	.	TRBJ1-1	TGTGCCAGCTTCGGACAGCAGAACACTGAAGCTTTCTTT	CASFGQQNTEAFF
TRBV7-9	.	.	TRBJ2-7	TGTGCCAGCAGCTTAGGAGTCGCGCCCTACGAGCAGTACTTC	CASSLGVAPYEQYF
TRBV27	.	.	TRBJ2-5	TGTGCCAGCAGTGTTAAAGAGACCCAGTACTTC	CASSVKETQYF
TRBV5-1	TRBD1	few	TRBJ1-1	TGCGCCAGCAGCGAGACAGGGAGCACTGAAGCTTTCTTT	CASSETGSTEAFF
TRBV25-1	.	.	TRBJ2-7	TGTGCCAGCAGTGTGGAGCAGGGTGCCTACGAGCAGTACTTC	CASSVEQGAYEQYF
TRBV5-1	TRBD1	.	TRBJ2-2	TGCGCCAGCAGCTCCGGGACAGCCAACACCGGGGAGCTGTTTTTT	CASSSGTANTGELFF
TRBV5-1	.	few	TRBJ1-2	TGCGCCAGCAGCTTCGGGGGGGCTCTCCCCCGCTACACCTTC	CASSFGGALPRYTF
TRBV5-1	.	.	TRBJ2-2	TGCGCCAGCAGCCAAAGATCCCAGGATACCCTCACCGGGGAGCTGTTTTTT	CASSQRSQDTLTGELFF
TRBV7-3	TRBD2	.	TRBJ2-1	TGTGCCAGCAGCGACGCGACTAGCGGTGAGCAGTTCTTC	CASSDATSGEQFF
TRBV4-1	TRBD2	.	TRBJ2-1	TGCGCCAGCAGCGCCCCGGGACTAGCGGAACAAGGTGAGCAGTTCTTC	CASSAPGLAEQGEQFF
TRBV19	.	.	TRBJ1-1	TGTGCCAGTAGTATAGGACAGCTGAACACTGAAGCTTTCTTT	CASSIGQLNTEAFF
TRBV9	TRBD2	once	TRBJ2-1	TGTGCCAGCAGCGTAGTGAGTAGCGGGGGAAATGAGCAGTTCTTC	CASSVVSSGGNEQFF
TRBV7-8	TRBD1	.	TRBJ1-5	TGTGCCAGCAGCTTAGCGGGACAGGGGGGAACTCAGCCCCAGCATTTT	CASSLAGQGGTQPQHF